The 10 T cell receptor beta chains below were found in one sample sequenced in a study of blood T cell repertoires in COVID-19. Sequencing used immunoSEQ multiplex PCR; TCRdb keeps in-frame clones, though not all of them. The sample carries roughly 200,000 clones, approximately 83% recorded once. The sample taken for sequencing was peripheral blood. These receptors originate from a man aged 60 to 69 with acute or convalescent COVID-19.

The CDR3 DNA reads TGCGCCAGCAGCCAAGAACCTCTAACAGGGGGGACTGAAGCTTTCTTT. It translates to CASSQEPLTGGTEAFF. The chain joins TRBV4-3 to TRBJ1-1; TRBD1 agrees at 8 bases. The CDR3 length is 16 residues. Unmatched junction bases numbered 8, after V lost 0 bases and J lost 5 bases. CDR1 is LGHNA and CDR2 is YSLEER in the germline V gene.

This chain uses TRBV7-9 with TRBJ2-1; TRBD2 matches 8 bases. Germline loops: CDR1 SEHNR, CDR2 FQNEAQ (reference sequence). CDR3 length equals 15 residues. The V segment lost 4 bases and the J segment 7 bases; nucleotides outside the gene matches: 9. CDR3: CASSSAGLVGNEQFF. The CDR3 bases are TGTGCCAGCAGCTCCGCGGGACTAGTGGGGAATGAGCAGTTCTTC.

The V call is TRBV4-2, the J call TRBJ1-4, with TRBD1 matching over 7 bases. Trimming took 1 base from V and 5 from J; bases not matched to a gene: 7. Germline V lookup: CDR1 LGHNA, CDR2 YNFKEQ. The length of the CDR3 is 16 residues. DNA of the CDR3: TGTGCCAGCAGCCAAGGGCCACAGGGGACAAATGAAAAACTGTTTTTT. Translation gives CASSQGPQGTNEKLFF.

CDR3: CASSPGTGYGYGYTF. DNA of the CDR3: TGTGCCAGCAGCCCCGGGACAGGGTATGGCTATGGCTACACCTTC. The chain joins TRBV7-2 to TRBJ1-2; TRBD1 agrees at 9 bases. Germline V gene data show CDR1 as SGHTA and CDR2 as FQGNSA. This CDR3 spans 15 amino acids. The J segment lost 4 bases and the V segment lost 5 bases, leaving 8 bases of the junction unmatched.

The genes are TRBV30 and TRBJ2-7; D perhaps matches TRBD1 (6 bases). The CDR3 extends over 13 amino acids. Trimming removed 3 bases from V and 0 bases from J, with 9 bases in between. The germline CDR1 and CDR2 sequences are GTSNPN and SVGIG (reference sequence). The CDR3 DNA is TGTGCCTGGAGCGTGGACAGCTCCTACGAGCAGTACTTC. It is translated as CAWSVDSSYEQYF.

The CDR3 nucleotides read TGCGCCAGCAGCTTGGGGTCCAGCGGCCCCTACGAGCAGTACTTC. This gives the protein CASSLGSSGPYEQYF. The chain carries TRBV5-1 and TRBJ2-7, with D tentatively TRBD2 (5 bases). The CDR3 is 15 amino acids. Per the germline V gene, CDR1 is SGHRS and CDR2 is YFSETQ. V lost 0 bases and J lost 2, with 12 bases in between.

The genes are TRBV28 and TRBJ2-6, with D possibly being TRBD1 (5 bases). CDR1 is MDHEN, CDR2 SYDVKM, per germline. The germline V and J ends were trimmed by 3 bases and 4 bases, with 10 bases remaining between them. The CDR3 runs 15 residues. CDR3 DNA: TGTGCCAGCAGTTTGGCTGGGGCGGGGGCCAACGTCCTGACTTTC. Protein product: CASSLAGAGANVLTF.

The chain joins TRBV6-5 to TRBJ2-1, with 11 bases identical to TRBD2. The CDR3 totals 16 residues. Germline V gene sequence: CDR1 MNHEY, CDR2 SVGAGI. J gave up 10 bases and V 2 bases, and 10 bases lay outside the gene matches. The CDR3 sequence is CASSYSTSGRPKEQFF. The CDR3 DNA reads TGTGCCAGCAGTTACAGTACTAGCGGGAGACCCAAGGAGCAGTTCTTC.

The chain employs TRBV14 and TRBJ2-1, with TRBD1 matching 10 bases. The V segment lost 5 bases and the J segment 3 bases; nucleotides outside the gene matches: 7. The CDR3 length is 16 residues. Germline V gene data show CDR1 as SGHDN and CDR2 as FVKESK. The CDR3 nucleotides read TGTGCCAGCAGCTTTACCGGGACAGGGGTCTACAATGAGCAGTTCTTC. Translated: CASSFTGTGVYNEQFF.

The V gene is TRBV6-2 or TRBV6-3, the J gene TRBJ2-7; the D gene is possibly TRBD2 (6 bases). The CDR3 length is 15 residues. The V gene lost 6 bases and the J gene lost 3 bases, with 18 bases spanning the gap. Germline V gives CDR1 MNHEY, CDR2 SVGEGT. CDR3 protein: CASSSTAGRHYEQYF. CDR3 bases: TGTGCCAGCAGCTCGACCGCGGGACGGCACTACGAGCAGTACTTC.